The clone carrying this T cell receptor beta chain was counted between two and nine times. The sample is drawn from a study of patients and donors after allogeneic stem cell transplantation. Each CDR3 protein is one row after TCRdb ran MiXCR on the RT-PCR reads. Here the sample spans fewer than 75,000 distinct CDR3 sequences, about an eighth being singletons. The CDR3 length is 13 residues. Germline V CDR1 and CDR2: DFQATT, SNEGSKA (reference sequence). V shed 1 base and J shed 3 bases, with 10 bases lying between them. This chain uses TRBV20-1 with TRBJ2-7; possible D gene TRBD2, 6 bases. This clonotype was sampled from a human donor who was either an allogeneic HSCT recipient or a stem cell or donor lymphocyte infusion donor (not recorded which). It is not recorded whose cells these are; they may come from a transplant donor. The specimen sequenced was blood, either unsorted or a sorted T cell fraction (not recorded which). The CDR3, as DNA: TGCAGTGCTAGAGGTAATAGCGGCTACGAGCAGTACTTC. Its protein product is CSARGNSGYEQYF.